Sequencing of this T cell receptor (beta chain) was carried out in a study of blood T cell repertoires in COVID-19. Looking at the study overall: Sample material is recorded as cDNA or gDNA derived from T cells, B-cell-depleted T cells, or PBMCs.

This clone was found a few times. Here immunoSEQ multiplex PCR was the method, and the copy in TCRdb shows in-frame clones only, minus some. This table holds around 75,000 clones, around 79% found once. This CDR3 contains 14 residues. Germline CDR1 is SNHLY and CDR2 is FYNNEI. The germline V and J ends were trimmed by 4 bases and 5 bases, with 12 bases remaining between them. The chain couples TRBV2 to TRBJ1-5; D call uncertain. Sequences were obtained from peripheral blood. The receptor was derived from a woman of 80 years or more with active or convalescent COVID-19. The CDR3 region has the DNA TGTGCCAGCAGTGGGGGTGCGGGCGATCAGCCCCAGCATTTT. It translates to CASSGGAGDQPQHF.